A single sample gave rise to the 14 T cell receptor beta chains below, sequenced in a study of T cell responses to AZD1222 COVID-19 vaccine. TCRdb's table, derived via immunoSEQ multiplex PCR, lists solely in-frame clones and lacks some. The data show 100,000 or so clones, with around nine tenths seen just once and 2% to 3% held by the top ten. Sample: peripheral blood, taken on day 0 of AZD1222 vaccination. The receptors shown here come from an adult in good health.

This chain connects TRBV5-1 to TRBJ2-7; 7 nucleotides agree with TRBD1. CDR3 size: 14 residues. The V gene end was trimmed by 3 bases and the J gene end by 5 bases; junction bases not matched to a gene: 8. Germline V CDR1 and CDR2: SGHRS, YFSETQ. CDR3 loop: CASSSLDRSHEQYF. CDR3 DNA sequence: TGCGCCAGCAGCTCCCTGGACAGGTCCCACGAGCAGTACTTC.

V usage is TRBV21-1 and J usage is TRBJ2-7; TRBD2, as called in the table, went unchecked against the DNA. TRBV21-1 is a known pseudogene. This CDR3 is built from 12 residues. The CDR3 loop is CASSKEATVQYF. Written as DNA, the CDR3 is TGTGCCAGCAGCAAAGAGGCGACTGTGCAGTACTTC.

The chain combines TRBV9 with TRBJ1-1, with 10 bases matching TRBD1. CDR1 and CDR2 from the germline V gene are SGDLS and YYNGEE. This CDR3 region has 16 residues. Germline trimming cut 3 bases from V and 1 base from J; bases unmatched to any gene: 6. The CDR3 is CASSARDRGPNTEAFF. The CDR3 bases are TGTGCCAGCAGCGCTCGGGACAGGGGCCCGAACACTGAAGCTTTCTTT.

The chain couples TRBV19 to TRBJ2-7; the D gene is possibly TRBD1 (6 bases). This CDR3 region has 20 residues. Trimming stripped 3 bases from V and 5 bases from J, with 32 bases between. The V gene's germline CDR1 is LNHDA and CDR2 SQIVND (reference sequence). CDR3 loop: CASSIGSIRSLDRALHEQYF. DNA for the CDR3: TGTGCCAGTAGTATCGGATCGATCAGATCTCTGGACAGAGCCCTACACGAGCAGTACTTC.

This chain joins TRBV6-2 or TRBV6-3 and TRBJ2-7; D not certain. CDR1 and CDR2 from the germline V gene are MNHEY and SVGEGT. The CDR3 totals 13 residues. V lost 2 bases and J 3 bases, leaving 8 bases between the germline ends. The CDR3: CASSYRENYEQYF. In nucleotides, the CDR3 is TGTGCCAGCAGTTACAGGGAAAACTACGAGCAGTACTTC.

This chain uses TRBV7-9 with TRBJ1-3; unclear D gene. Germline V CDR1 and CDR2: SEHNR, FQNEAQ (reference sequence). The CDR3 runs 14 residues. Between the trimmed V and J ends, which lost 5 bases and 0 bases, there was a span of 8 bases. CDR3 DNA sequence: TGTGCCAGCAGCCGTTCAGACTCTGGAAACACCATATATTTT. Amino acid sequence: CASSRSDSGNTIYF.

V and J are TRBV3-1 (or the pseudogene TRBV3-2) and TRBJ1-2; D might be TRBD1 (6 bases). CDR3 size: 15 residues. The V and J ends lost 0 bases and 8 bases respectively, with 16 bases between them. CDR1 and CDR2 (germline): LGHDT, YNNKEL (reference sequence). The CDR3 nucleotides are TGTGCCAGCAGCCAAGATCGTTGGGGGGCGGTGGGCTACACCTTC. As protein: CASSQDRWGAVGYTF.

V and J are TRBV5-6 and TRBJ1-2; D unresolved. V was cut by 6 bases and J by 7 bases, with 16 bases left in between. The CDR3 spans 13 residues. The germline V gene has CDR1 SGHDT and CDR2 YYEEEE. Here the CDR3 DNA reads TGTGCCAGCACCGCTGGGAGTAGAGGTGGCTACACCTTC. Protein product: CASTAGSRGGYTF.

The chain has TRBV2 and TRBJ2-7, with TRBD1 matching over 8 bases. This CDR3 has 17 residues. Trimming at V came to 5 bases and at J to 1 base, leaving 13 bases not matched to a gene. Germline CDR1 is SNHLY and CDR2 is FYNNEI. CDR3 residues: CASSSPSDRGLSYEQYF. The CDR3 bases are TGTGCCAGCAGTTCCCCCTCTGACAGGGGACTGTCCTACGAGCAGTACTTC.

The chain links TRBV6-5 to TRBJ1-1; tentatively, D is TRBD1 (5 bases). Germline loops: CDR1 MNHEY, CDR2 SVGAGI. V lost 11 bases and J lost 3, with 19 bases in between. The CDR3 covers 14 residues. The CDR3 reads CAVPTGPGDTEAFF. The DNA for the CDR3 is TGTGCCGTTCCGACCGGGCCGGGGGACACTGAAGCTTTCTTT.

This chain joins TRBV7-9 and TRBJ1-4; D is undetermined. Trimming stripped 3 bases from V and 8 bases from J, with 7 bases between. Germline V CDR1 and CDR2: SEHNR, FQNEAQ (reference sequence). The CDR3 runs 12 residues. CDR3 nucleotide sequence: TGTGCCAGCAGCTTTTACACGGAAAAACTGTTTTTT. Translated, it gives CASSFYTEKLFF.

This clone was picked up a small number of times. The chain has TRBV4-3 and TRBJ2-1; D is tentatively TRBD1 or TRBD2 (5 bases each). Trimming cost V 4 bases and J 2 bases, with 15 bases left between them. This CDR3 spans 16 amino acids. CDR1 and CDR2 (germline): LGHNA, YSLEER. The CDR3 loop is CASSLNGQGAYNEQFF. The DNA of the CDR3 is TGCGCCAGCAGCCTGAATGGGCAGGGAGCCTACAATGAGCAGTTCTTC.

J is TRBJ1-3 and V is TRBV4-1, with D maybe TRBD1 (5 bases). The CDR3 covers 18 residues. V was cut by 4 bases and J by 6 bases, with 25 bases left in between. From germline, CDR1 is MGHRA and CDR2 YSYEKL. The CDR3 here is CASSLHLQQVNRENTIYF. Written as DNA, the CDR3 is TGCGCCAGCAGCCTCCACCTTCAACAGGTGAATCGCGAAAACACCATATATTTT.

This clone has only a few counts. The rearrangement joins TRBV29-1 to TRBJ2-7; D is uncertain. Germline V gene data show CDR1 as SQVTM and CDR2 as ANQGSEA. Trimming removed 0 bases at V and 6 bases at J, with 9 bases between. The length of the CDR3 is 12 residues. The CDR3 loop is CSVEEQSFEQYF. CDR3 DNA: TGCAGCGTTGAAGAACAAAGCTTCGAGCAGTACTTC.